Only one count was recorded for the clone carrying this T cell receptor (beta chain). V lost 4 bases and J lost 2, with 15 bases in between. Germline values: CDR1 SGHDN, CDR2 FVKESK. This CDR3 comprises 15 residues. TCRdb keeps only in-frame clones here, not all; method: immunoSEQ multiplex PCR. The sample lists some 330,000 clones; 80% to 85% were seen once. Those enrolled, adults aged roughly 18 to 90 years, came from around 25 US areas. Cohort 3 donors counted as recovered after two negative PCRs, clearance, or resolved symptoms. The entry originates in a study of blood T cell repertoires in COVID-19. Study overall: COVID-19 samples collected from the United States, Italy and Spain covered acute and convalescent phases.

The chain carries TRBV14 and TRBJ2-7, with D perhaps matching TRBD2 (6 bases). This receptor was taken from a woman between 50 and 59 years old who had recovered from COVID-19. The sequenced material came from PBMCs or T cells enriched from blood (not recorded which). This chain's CDR3 is CASSRDGTHTYEQYF. CDR3 in DNA: TGTGCCAGCAGCCGAGACGGGACTCACACCTACGAGCAGTACTTC.